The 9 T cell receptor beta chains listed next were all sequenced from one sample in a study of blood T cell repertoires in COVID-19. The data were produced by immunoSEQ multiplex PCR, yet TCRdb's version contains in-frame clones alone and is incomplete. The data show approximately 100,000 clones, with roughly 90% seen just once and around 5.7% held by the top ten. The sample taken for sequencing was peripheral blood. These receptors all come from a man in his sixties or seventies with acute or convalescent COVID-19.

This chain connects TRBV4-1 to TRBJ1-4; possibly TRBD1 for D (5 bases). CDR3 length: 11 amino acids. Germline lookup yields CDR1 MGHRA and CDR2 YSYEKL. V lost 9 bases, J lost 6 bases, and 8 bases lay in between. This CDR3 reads CASQGHEKLFF. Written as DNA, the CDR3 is TGCGCCAGTCAGGGTCATGAAAAACTGTTTTTT.

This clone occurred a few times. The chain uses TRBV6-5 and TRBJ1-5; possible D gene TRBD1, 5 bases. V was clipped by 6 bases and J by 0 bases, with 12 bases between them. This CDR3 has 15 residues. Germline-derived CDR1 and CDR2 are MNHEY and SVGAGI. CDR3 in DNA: TGTGCCAGCAGGGAGGGGTCAAATAGCAATCAGCCCCAGCATTTT. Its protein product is CASREGSNSNQPQHF.

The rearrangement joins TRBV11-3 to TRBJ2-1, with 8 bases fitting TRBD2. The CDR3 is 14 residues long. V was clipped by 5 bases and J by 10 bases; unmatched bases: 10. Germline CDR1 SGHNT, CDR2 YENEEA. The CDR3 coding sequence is TGTGCCAGCAGCATGCCGGGACTAGTCAGCGAGCAGTTCTTC. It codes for CASSMPGLVSEQFF.

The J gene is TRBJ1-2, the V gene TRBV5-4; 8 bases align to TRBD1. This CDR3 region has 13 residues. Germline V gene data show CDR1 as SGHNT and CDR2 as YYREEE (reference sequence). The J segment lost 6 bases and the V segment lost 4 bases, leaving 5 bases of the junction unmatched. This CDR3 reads CASSKQGADGYTF. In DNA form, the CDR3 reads TGTGCCAGCAGCAAGCAGGGGGCAGATGGCTACACCTTC.

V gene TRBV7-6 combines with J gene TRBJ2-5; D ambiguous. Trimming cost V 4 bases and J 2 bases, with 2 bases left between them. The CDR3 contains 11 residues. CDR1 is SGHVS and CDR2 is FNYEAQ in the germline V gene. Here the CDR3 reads CASSSQETQYF. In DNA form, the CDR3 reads TGTGCCAGCAGCTCTCAAGAGACCCAGTACTTC.

The CDR3 here is CASSLVRKNTGELFF. As DNA, the CDR3 is TGCGCCAGCAGTCTTGTCAGGAAAAACACCGGGGAGCTGTTTTTT. The chain has TRBV23-1 and TRBJ2-2, with D unclear. TRBV23-1 carries the ORF label, with uncertain function. This CDR3 is 15 amino acids long. V was trimmed by 4 bases and J by 2 bases, leaving 11 bases between them.

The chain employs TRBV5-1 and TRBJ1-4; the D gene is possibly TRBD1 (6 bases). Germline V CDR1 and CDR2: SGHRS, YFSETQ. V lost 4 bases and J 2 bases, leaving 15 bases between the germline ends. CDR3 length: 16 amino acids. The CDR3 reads CASSPGTRVTNEKLFF. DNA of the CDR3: TGCGCCAGCAGCCCCGGGACAAGGGTTACTAATGAAAAACTGTTTTTT. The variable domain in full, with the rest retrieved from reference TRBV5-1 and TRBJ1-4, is KAGVTQTPRYLIKTRGQQVTLSCSPISGHRSVSWYQQTPGQGLQFLFEYFSETQRNKGNFPGRFSGRQFSNSRSEMNVSTLELGDSALYLCASSPGTRVTNEKLFFGSGTQLSVL.

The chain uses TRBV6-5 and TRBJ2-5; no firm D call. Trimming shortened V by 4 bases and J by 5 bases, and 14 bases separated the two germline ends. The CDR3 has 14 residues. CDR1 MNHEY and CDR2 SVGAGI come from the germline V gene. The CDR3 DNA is TGTGCCAGCAGTTTCCCCCTGTTTCGGGAGACCCAGTACTTC. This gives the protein CASSFPLFRETQYF.

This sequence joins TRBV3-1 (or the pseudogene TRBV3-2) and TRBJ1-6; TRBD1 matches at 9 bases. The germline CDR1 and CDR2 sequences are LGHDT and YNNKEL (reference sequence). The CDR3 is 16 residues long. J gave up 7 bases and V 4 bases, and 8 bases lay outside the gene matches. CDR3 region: CASSRATGGDNSPLHF. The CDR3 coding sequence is TGTGCCAGCAGCCGAGCGACAGGGGGTGACAATTCACCCCTCCACTTT.